This TCR beta chain was recovered during a study of blood T cell repertoires in COVID-19. Background on the study: The origin of the acute and convalescent COVID-19 samples was the United States, Italy and Spain. PBMCs, B-cell-depleted T cells, or T cells were the source of the cDNA or gDNA that made up the material.

Germline V gene lookup returns CDR1 SGHDT and CDR2 YYEEEE. V was clipped by 0 bases and J by 0 bases, with 7 bases between them. This CDR3 is 15 amino acids long. Data came from immunoSEQ multiplex PCR; TCRdb stores just in-frame clones and leaves some out. Here the sample spans some 200,000 clones, roughly nine tenths being singletons. This clone was counted once. The rearrangement links TRBV5-6 to TRBJ1-5, with D possibly being TRBD1 (5 bases). Sequencing input: peripheral blood. This clonotype was sampled from a woman younger than 35 who had recovered from COVID-19. CDR3 loop: CASSLARASNQPQHF. The CDR3 DNA sequence: TGTGCCAGCAGCTTGGCCAGGGCTAGCAATCAGCCCCAGCATTTT.